Listed below are T cell receptor beta chains from one sample, sequenced in a study of regulatory T cells in long-lasting Graves disease. Each CDR3 protein is one row after TCRdb ran MiXCR on the multiplex PCR reads. The sample lists under 450,000 distinct CDR3 sequences, approximately 12% seen once, with approximately 17% in the top ten. This sample also belongs to another study, concerning T cells in Graves' hyperthyroidism and ophthalmopathy.

The material sequenced was peripheral blood mononuclear cells (PBMCs), taken at new diagnosis, from a patient treated with antithyroid drugs. Receptors originate from a young woman with Graves disease. Each CDR3 is given without its conserved first and last residue.

CDR3 protein	J gene	V gene
ASPSWGTEAF	TRBJ1-1	TRBV10-1
SARDLQNTEAF	TRBJ1-1	TRBV20-1
SAHTVETQY	TRBJ2-5	TRBV20-1
AISESRDRGGTDTQY	TRBJ2-3	TRBV10-3
ASSFGASRDYEQY	TRBJ2-7	TRBV11-2
ASSLGNYYGYS	TRBJ1-2	TRBV12-3/TRBV12-4
ASSLTREPSFYGYT	TRBJ1-2	TRBV14
ASSTYTGTDGDGYT	TRBJ1-2	TRBV19
ASSLGSRGRVNTEAF	TRBJ1-1	TRBV11-2
SALRGGQGETQY	TRBJ2-5	TRBV29-1
ASSAGGLGNQPQH	TRBJ1-5	TRBV6-1
ASSFPRGASTEAF	TRBJ1-1	TRBV5-4
ASSLGTAFNYGYT	TRBJ1-2	TRBV7-8
ATSAPMLSTSKNTGELF	TRBJ2-2	TRBV24-1
ASSYSNRLRTGGCQPQH	TRBJ1-5	TRBV6-2/TRBV6-3
ASSIRTRSGSTEAF	TRBJ1-1	TRBV19
SALDSNTEAF	TRBJ1-1	TRBV29-1
ASSVQIGEQY	TRBJ2-7	TRBV2
ASSLSGGLAGELF	TRBJ2-2	TRBV7-9
ASSLVGLAGYTDTQY	TRBJ2-3	TRBV7-9
ASSYAGTGSGIYGYT	TRBJ1-2	TRBV6-2/TRBV6-3
ASSYRFGSETQY	TRBJ2-5	TRBV7-2
ASSVSPGTGNTEAF	TRBJ1-1	TRBV9
ASSRLAEGAKNIQY	TRBJ2-4	TRBV18
ASSLSRVNYGYT	TRBJ1-2	TRBV12-3/TRBV12-4
ASSSGQGFDYGYT	TRBJ1-2	TRBV6-5
ASARSGQNNQPQH	TRBJ1-5	TRBV12-3/TRBV12-4
ASSYVPANYGYT	TRBJ1-2	TRBV6-2/TRBV6-3
ASCTERAGGSDTQY	TRBJ2-3	TRBV19
ASSIGGTSENNEQF	TRBJ2-1	TRBV19
ASSGRPSVGDTDTQY	TRBJ2-3	TRBV12-3/TRBV12-4
SANYITATATVLNSPLH	TRBJ1-6	TRBV20-1
ASSIGLASTGELF	TRBJ2-2	TRBV19
ASSFGGGTDTQY	TRBJ2-3	TRBV28
SARDPPGQGLHYGYT	TRBJ1-2	TRBV20-1
SAASGNTREGYT	TRBJ1-2	TRBV29-1
ASSGALKTYEQY	TRBJ2-7	TRBV10-2
ASSQVGGGGNEQF	TRBJ2-1	TRBV4-2
ASSQDQETQY	TRBJ2-5	TRBV3-1
ASSTGHPNTEAF	TRBJ1-1	TRBV2
ASSQGSGSATDTQY	TRBJ2-3	TRBV4-3
ASSPLRAGGQETQY	TRBJ2-5	TRBV12-3/TRBV12-4
ASSLGRDRGSRQPQH	TRBJ1-5	TRBV7-9
AWSVGLTYEQY	TRBJ2-7	TRBV30
ATSDPRSGHSQETQY	TRBJ2-5	TRBV24-1
ASSDPGVYNEQF	TRBJ2-1	TRBV4-3
ASTRGLGQPQH	TRBJ1-5	TRBV28
ASRPTSHYNEQF	TRBJ2-1	TRBV28
GIARRGEQF	TRBJ2-1	TRBV7-2
SASPSLAGAYEQF	TRBJ2-1	TRBV20-1
ASSQRTGNNYGYT	TRBJ1-2	TRBV7-2
ASSQTVNGYNEQF	TRBJ2-1	TRBV6-2/TRBV6-3
SASTHLGGKNIQY	TRBJ2-4	TRBV20-1
ASLQGNQETQY	TRBJ2-5	TRBV6-1
SVWTDDSNQPQH	TRBJ1-5	TRBV29-1